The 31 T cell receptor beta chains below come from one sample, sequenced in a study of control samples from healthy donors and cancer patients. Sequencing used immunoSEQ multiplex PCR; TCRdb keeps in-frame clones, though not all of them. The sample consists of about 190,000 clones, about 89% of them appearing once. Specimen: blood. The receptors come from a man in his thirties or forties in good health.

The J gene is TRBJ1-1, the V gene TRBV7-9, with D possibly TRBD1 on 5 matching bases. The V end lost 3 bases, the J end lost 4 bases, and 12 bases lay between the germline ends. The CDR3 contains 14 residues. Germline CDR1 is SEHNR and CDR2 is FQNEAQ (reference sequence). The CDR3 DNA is TGTGCCAGCAGCTTTATCGGACATTTCACTGAAGCTTTCTTT. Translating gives CASSFIGHFTEAFF.

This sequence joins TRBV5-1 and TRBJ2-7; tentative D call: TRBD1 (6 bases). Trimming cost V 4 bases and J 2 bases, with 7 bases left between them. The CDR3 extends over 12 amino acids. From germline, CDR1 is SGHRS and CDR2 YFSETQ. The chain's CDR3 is CASSGTTYEQYF. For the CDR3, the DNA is TGCGCCAGCAGCGGGACAACCTACGAGCAGTACTTC.

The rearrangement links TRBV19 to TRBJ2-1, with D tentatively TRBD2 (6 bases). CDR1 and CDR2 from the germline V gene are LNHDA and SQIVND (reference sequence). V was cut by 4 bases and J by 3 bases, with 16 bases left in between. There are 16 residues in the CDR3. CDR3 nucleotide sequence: TGTGCCAGTAGTACCGCGGGGAGCTTAAACTACAATGAGCAGTTCTTC. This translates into CASSTAGSLNYNEQFF.

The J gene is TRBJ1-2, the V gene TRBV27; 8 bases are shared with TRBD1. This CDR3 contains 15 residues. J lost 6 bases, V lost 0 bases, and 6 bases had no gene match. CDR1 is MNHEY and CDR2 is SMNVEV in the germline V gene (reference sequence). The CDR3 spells CASSLSGRGRNGYTF. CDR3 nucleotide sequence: TGTGCCAGCAGTTTATCAGGCAGGGGGCGCAATGGCTACACCTTC.

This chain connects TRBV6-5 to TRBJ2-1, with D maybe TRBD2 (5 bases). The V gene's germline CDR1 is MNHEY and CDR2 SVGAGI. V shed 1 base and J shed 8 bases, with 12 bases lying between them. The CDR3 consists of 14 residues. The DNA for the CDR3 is TGTGCCAGCAGTTACTTGGGGTCAGCGGATGAGCAGTTCTTC. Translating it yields CASSYLGSADEQFF.

The CDR3 DNA reads as TGTGCCAGCAGCGTAGAAACCCAGCAAGGTACGCAGTATTTT. Encoded protein: CASSVETQQGTQYF. The V gene is TRBV9, the J gene TRBJ2-3; no definite D call. CDR1 and CDR2 from the germline V gene are SGDLS and YYNGEE. This CDR3 contains 14 residues. Deletions cut 0 bases from V and 8 bases from J, with 13 bases between. The variable domain in full, completed from reference TRBV9 and TRBJ2-3, reads DSGVTQTPKHLITATGQRVTLRCSPRSGDLSVYWYQQSLDQGLQFLIQYYNGEERAKGNILERFSAQQFPDLHSELNLSSLELGDSALYFCASSVETQQGTQYFGPGTRLTVL.

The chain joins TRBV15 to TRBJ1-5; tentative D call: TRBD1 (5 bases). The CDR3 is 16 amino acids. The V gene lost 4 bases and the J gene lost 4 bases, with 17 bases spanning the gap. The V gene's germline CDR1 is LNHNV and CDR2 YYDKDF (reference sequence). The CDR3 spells CATSTRGTEVNQPQHF. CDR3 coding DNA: TGTGCCACCAGCACCAGAGGGACGGAAGTAAATCAGCCCCAGCATTTT.

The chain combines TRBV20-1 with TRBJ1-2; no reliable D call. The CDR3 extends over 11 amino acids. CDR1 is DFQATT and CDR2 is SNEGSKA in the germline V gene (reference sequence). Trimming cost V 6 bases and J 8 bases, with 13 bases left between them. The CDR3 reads CSASALVGYTF. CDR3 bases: TGCAGTGCCTCGGCCCTGGTGGGCTACACCTTC.

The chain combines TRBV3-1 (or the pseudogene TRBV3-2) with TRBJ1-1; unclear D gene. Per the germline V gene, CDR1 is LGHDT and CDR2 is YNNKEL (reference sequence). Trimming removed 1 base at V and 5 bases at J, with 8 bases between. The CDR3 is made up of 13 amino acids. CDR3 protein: CASSQASPTEAFF. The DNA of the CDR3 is TGTGCCAGCAGCCAAGCTTCCCCGACTGAAGCTTTCTTT.

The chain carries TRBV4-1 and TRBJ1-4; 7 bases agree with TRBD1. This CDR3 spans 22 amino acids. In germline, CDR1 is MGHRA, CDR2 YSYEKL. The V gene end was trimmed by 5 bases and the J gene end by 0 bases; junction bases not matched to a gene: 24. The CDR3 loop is CASSGWTGPFRRSIPTNEKLFF. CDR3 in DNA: TGCGCCAGCAGCGGATGGACAGGCCCCTTTAGGCGCTCAATCCCAACTAATGAAAAACTGTTTTTT.

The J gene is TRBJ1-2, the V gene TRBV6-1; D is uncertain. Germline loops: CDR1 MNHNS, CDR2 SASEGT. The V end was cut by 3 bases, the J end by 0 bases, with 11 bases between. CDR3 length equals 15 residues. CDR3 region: CASSEPGVANYGYTF. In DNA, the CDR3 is TGTGCCAGCAGTGAGCCAGGCGTCGCTAACTATGGCTACACCTTC.

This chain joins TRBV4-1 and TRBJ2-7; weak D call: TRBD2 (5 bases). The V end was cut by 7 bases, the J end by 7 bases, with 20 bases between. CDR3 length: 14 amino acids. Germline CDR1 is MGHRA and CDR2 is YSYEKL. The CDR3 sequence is CASTRAPGVGEQYF. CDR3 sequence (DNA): TGCGCCAGCACCCGGGCTCCCGGGGTGGGAGAGCAGTACTTC.

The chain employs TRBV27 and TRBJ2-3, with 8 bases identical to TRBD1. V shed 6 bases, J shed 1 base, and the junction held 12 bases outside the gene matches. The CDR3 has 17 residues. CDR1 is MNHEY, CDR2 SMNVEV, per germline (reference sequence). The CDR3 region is CASSLNSGGWGTDTQYF. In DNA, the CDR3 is TGTGCCAGCAGCTTGAATTCAGGGGGCTGGGGCACAGATACGCAGTATTTT.

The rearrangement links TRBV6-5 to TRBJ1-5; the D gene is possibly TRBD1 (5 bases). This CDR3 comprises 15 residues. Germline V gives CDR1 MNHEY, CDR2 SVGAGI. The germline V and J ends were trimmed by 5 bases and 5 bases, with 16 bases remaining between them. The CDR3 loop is CASSLQRGEDQPQHF. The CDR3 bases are TGTGCCAGCAGTCTACAGAGGGGCGAGGATCAGCCCCAGCATTTT.

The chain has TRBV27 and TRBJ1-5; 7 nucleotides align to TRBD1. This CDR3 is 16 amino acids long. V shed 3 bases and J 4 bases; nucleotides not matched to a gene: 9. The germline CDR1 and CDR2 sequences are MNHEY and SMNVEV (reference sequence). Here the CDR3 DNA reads TGTGCCAGCAGTTTGGCGTACAGGGGCAATAATCAGCCCCAGCATTTT. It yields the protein CASSLAYRGNNQPQHF.

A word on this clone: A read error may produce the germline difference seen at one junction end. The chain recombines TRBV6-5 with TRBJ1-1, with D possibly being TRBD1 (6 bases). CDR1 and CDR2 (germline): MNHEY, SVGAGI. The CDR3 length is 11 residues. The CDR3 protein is CASRQGTGAFF. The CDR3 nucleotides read TGTGCCAGCAGACAGGGTACTGGAGCTTTCTTT.

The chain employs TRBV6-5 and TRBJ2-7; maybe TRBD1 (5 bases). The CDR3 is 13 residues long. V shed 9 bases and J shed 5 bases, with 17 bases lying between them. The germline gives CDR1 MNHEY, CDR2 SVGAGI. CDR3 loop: CASTRAGYNEQYF. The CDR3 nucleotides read TGTGCCAGTACCAGGGCAGGGTACAACGAGCAGTACTTC.

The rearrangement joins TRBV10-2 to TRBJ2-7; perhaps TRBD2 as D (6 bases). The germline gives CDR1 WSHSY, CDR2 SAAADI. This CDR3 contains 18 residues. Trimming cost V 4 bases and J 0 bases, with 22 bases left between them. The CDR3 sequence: CASSGRLGDFFSSYEQYF. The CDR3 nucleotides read TGCGCCAGCAGTGGGCGACTAGGGGATTTTTTCAGCTCCTACGAGCAGTACTTC.

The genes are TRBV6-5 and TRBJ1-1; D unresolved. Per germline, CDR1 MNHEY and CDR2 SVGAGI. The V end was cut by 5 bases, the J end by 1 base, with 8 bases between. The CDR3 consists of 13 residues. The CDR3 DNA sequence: TGTGCCAGCAGTAGTCGACAGAACACTGAAGCTTTCTTT. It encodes CASSSRQNTEAFF.

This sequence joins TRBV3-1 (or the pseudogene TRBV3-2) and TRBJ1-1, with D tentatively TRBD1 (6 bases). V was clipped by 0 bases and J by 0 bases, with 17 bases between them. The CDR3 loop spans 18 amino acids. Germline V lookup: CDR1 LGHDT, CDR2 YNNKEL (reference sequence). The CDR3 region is CASSQDLGRGYMNTEAFF. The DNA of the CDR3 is TGTGCCAGCAGCCAAGATCTAGGCAGGGGCTACATGAACACTGAAGCTTTCTTT.

CDR3 DNA sequence: TGCGCCAGCAGCTTGGGCGGGGGGTCCTACGAGCAGTACTTC. Protein sequence: CASSLGGGSYEQYF. This chain uses TRBV5-1 with TRBJ2-7; 8 nucleotides align to TRBD2. Germline V gives CDR1 SGHRS, CDR2 YFSETQ. The CDR3 runs 14 residues. The trim removed 0 bases at V and 1 base at J, leaving 0 bases unmatched.

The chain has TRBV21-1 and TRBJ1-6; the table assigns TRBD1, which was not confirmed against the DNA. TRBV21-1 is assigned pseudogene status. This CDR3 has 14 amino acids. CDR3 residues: CASSKLQGCSPLHF. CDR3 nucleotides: TGTGCCAGCAGCAAACTACAGGGGTGTTCACCCCTCCACTTT.

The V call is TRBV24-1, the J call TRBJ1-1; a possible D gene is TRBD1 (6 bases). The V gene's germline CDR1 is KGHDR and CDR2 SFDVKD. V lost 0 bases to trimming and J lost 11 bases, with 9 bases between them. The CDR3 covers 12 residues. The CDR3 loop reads CATSDLRGRAFF. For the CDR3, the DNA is TGTGCCACCAGTGATTTGCGGGGGCGTGCTTTCTTT.

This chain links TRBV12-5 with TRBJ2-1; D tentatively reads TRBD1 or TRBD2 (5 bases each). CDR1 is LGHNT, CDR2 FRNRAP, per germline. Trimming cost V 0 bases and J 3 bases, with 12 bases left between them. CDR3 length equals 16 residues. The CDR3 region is CASGLVLGDHYNEQFF. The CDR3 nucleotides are TGTGCTAGTGGTTTGGTACTGGGGGACCACTACAATGAGCAGTTCTTC.

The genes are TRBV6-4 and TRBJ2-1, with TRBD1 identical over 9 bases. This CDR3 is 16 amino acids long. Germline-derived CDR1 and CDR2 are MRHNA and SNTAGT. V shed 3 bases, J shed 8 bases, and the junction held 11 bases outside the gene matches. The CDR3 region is CASSEVPGQGSDEQFF. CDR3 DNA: TGTGCCAGCAGTGAAGTTCCGGGACAGGGTAGCGATGAGCAGTTCTTC.

The CDR3 region is CASSSLSENYGYTF. CDR3 nucleotide sequence: TGCGCCAGCAGTAGCCTTTCGGAGAACTATGGCTACACCTTC. The V call is TRBV10-2, the J call TRBJ1-2; D remains ambiguous. Trimming shortened V by 5 bases and J by 2 bases, and 12 bases separated the two germline ends. From germline, CDR1 is WSHSY and CDR2 SAAADI. The CDR3 loop spans 14 amino acids.

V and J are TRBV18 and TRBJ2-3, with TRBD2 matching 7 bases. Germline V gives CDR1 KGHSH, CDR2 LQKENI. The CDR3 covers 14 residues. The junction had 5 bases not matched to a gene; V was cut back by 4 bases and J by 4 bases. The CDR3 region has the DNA TGTGCCAGCTCACTCTCCGCGGGAGCAGATACGCAGTATTTT. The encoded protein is CASSLSAGADTQYF. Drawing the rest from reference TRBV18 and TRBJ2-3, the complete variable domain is NAGVMQNPRHLVRRRGQEARLRCSPMKGHSHVYWYRQLPEEGLKFMVYLQKENIIDESGMPKERFSAEFPKEGPSILRIQQVVRGDSAAYFCASSLSAGADTQYFGPGTRLTVL.

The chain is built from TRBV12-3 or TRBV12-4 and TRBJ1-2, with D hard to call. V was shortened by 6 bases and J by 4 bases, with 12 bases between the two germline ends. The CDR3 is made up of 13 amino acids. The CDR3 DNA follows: TGTGCCAGCAGGTCGACCGGGCCCTATGGCTACACCTTC. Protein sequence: CASRSTGPYGYTF.

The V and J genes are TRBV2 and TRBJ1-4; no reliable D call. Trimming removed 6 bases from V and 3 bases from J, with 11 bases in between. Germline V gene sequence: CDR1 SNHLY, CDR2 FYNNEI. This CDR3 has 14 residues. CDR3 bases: TGTGCCAGCAGCCAGCTGTCGCCTAATGAAAAACTGTTTTTT. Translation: CASSQLSPNEKLFF.

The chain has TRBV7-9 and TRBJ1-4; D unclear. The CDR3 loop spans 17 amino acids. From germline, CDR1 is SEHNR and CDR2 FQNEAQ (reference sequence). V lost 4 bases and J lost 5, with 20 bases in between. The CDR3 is CASSSKSGGNLNEKLFF. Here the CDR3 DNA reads TGTGCCAGCAGCTCAAAGAGCGGAGGGAACTTGAATGAAAAACTGTTTTTT. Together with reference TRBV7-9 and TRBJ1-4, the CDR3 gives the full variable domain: DTGVSQNPRHKITKRGQNVTFRCDPISEHNRLYWYRQTLGQGPEFLTYFQNEAQLEKSRLLSDRFSAERPKGSFSTLEIQRTEQGDSAMYLCASSSKSGGNLNEKLFFGSGTQLSVL.

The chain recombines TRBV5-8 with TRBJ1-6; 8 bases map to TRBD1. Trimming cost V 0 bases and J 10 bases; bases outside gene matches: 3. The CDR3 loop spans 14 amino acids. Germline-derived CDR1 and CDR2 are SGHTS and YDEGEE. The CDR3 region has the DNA TGTGCCAGCAGCTTGGGGGACAGGATCTCACCCCTCCACTTT. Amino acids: CASSLGDRISPLHF.